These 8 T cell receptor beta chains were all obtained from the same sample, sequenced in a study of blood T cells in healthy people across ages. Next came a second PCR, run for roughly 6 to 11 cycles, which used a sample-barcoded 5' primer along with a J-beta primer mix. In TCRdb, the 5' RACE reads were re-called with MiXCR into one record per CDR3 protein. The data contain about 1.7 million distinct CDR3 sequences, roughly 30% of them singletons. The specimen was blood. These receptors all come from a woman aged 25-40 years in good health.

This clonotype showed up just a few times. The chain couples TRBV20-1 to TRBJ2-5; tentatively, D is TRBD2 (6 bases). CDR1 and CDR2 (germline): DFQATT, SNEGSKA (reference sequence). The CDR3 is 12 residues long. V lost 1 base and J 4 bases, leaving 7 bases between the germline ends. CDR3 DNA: TGCAGTGCTAGAGGGGGGGTAGAGACCCAGTACTTC. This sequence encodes CSARGGVETQYF.

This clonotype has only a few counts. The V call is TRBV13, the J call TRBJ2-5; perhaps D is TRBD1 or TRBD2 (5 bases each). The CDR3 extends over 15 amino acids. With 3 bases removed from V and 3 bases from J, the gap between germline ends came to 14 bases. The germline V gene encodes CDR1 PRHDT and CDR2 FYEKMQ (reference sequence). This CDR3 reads CASSFRDGGEETQYF. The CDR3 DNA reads TGTGCCAGCAGCTTCCGGGACGGTGGGGAAGAGACCCAGTACTTC.

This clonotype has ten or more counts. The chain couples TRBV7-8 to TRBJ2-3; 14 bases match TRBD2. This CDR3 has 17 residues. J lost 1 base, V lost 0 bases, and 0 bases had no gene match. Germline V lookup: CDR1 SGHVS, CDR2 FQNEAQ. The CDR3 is CASSLAGLAGGTDTQYF. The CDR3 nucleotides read TGTGCCAGCAGCTTAGCGGGACTAGCGGGAGGCACAGATACGCAGTATTTT.

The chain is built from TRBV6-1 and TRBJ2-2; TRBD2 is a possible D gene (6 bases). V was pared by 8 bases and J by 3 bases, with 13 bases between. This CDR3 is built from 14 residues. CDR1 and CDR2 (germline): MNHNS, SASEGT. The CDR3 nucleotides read TGTGCCAGCCCCATCGGAGGGGACACCGGGGAGCTGTTTTTT. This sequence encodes CASPIGGDTGELFF.

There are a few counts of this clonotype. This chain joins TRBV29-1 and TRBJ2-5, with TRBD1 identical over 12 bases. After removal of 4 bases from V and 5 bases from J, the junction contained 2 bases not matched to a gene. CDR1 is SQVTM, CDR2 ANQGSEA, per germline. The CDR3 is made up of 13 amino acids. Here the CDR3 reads CSVVGTGGETQYF. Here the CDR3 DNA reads TGCAGCGTTGTTGGGACAGGGGGCGAGACCCAGTACTTC.

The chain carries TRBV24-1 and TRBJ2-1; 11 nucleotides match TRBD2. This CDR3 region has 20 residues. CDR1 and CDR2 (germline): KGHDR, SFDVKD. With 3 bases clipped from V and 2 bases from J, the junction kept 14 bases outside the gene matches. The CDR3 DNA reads TGTGCCACCAGTGATGCCACCGGGACTAGCGGTAGGGGCACCTACAATGAGCAGTTCTTC. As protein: CATSDATGTSGRGTYNEQFF.

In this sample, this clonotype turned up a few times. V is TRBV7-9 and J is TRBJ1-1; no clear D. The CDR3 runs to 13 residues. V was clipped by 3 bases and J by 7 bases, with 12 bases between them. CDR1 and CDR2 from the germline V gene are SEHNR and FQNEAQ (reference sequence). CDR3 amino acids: CASSFSHSVEAFF. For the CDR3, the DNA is TGTGCCAGCAGCTTTTCGCACTCAGTTGAAGCTTTCTTT.

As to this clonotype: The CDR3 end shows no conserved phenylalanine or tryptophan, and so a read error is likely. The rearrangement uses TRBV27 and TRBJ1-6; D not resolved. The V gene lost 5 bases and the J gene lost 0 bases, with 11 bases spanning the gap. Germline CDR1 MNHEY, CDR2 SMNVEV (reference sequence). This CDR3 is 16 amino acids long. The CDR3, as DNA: TGTGCCAGCAGTCCTGACCGGAGCTCCTATAATTCACCCCTCCACATT. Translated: CASSPDRSSYNSPLHI.